Reported below is one T cell receptor (beta chain). Sequencing used immunoSEQ multiplex PCR; TCRdb keeps in-frame clones, though not all of them. Among 65,000 to 95,000 clones listed, approximately 85% were seen once. The entry originates in a study of T cell responses to AZD1222 COVID-19 vaccine. Germline-derived CDR1 and CDR2 are MNHEY and SVGAGI. Trimming stripped 0 bases from V and 4 bases from J, with 10 bases between. The CDR3 has 15 residues. The V gene is TRBV6-5, the J gene TRBJ1-5; no clear D gene. This specimen consisted of peripheral blood, obtained 28 days after the second AZD1222 dose. The clonotype originates from an adult who received the AZD1222 COVID-19 vaccine. CDR3 loop: CASSYSGLLNQPQHF. The DNA for the CDR3 is TGTGCCAGCAGTTACTCGGGATTACTGAATCAGCCCCAGCATTTT.